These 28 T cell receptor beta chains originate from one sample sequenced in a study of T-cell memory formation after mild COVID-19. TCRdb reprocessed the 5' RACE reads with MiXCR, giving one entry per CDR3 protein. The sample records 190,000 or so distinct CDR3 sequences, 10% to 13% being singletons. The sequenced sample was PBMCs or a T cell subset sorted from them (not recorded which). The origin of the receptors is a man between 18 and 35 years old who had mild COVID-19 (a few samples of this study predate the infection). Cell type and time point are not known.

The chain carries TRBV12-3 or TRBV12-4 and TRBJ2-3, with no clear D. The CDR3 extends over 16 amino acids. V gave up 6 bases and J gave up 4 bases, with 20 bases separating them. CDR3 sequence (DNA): TGTGCCAGCAGCCTTCAAAGACCCCCTTGGCCAGATACGCAGTATTTT. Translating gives CASSLQRPPWPDTQYF.

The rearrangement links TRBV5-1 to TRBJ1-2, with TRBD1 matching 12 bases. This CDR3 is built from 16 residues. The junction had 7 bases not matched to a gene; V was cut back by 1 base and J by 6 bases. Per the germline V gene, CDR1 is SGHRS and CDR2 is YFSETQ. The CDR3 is CASSLNPGTGGHGYTF. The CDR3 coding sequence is TGCGCCAGCAGCTTGAATCCTGGGACAGGGGGCCATGGCTACACCTTC.

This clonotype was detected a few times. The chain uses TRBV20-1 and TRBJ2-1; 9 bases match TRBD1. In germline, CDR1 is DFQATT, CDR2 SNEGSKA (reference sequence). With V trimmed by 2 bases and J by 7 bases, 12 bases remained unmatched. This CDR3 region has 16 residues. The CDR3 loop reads CSARILLGQGINEQFF. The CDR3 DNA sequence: TGCAGTGCTAGAATCCTCTTGGGACAGGGAATAAATGAGCAGTTCTTC.

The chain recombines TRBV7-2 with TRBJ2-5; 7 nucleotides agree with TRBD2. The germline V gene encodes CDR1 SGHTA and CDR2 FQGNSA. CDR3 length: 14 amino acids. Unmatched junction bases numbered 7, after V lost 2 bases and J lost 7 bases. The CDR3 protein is CASSLSGGDGTQYF. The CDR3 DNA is TGTGCCAGCAGCTTAAGTGGGGGGGATGGGACCCAGTACTTC. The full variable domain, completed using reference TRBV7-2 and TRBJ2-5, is GAGVSQSPSNKVTEKGKDVELRCDPISGHTALYWYRQSLGQGLEFLIYFQGNSAPDKSGLPSDRFSAERTGGSVSTLTIQRTQQEDSAVYLCASSLSGGDGTQYFGPGTRLLVL.

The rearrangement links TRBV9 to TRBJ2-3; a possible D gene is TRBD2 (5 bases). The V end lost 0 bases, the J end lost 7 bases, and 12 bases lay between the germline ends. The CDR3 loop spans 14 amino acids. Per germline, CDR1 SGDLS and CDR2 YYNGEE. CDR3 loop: CASSVATPGNTQYF. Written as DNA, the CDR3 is TGTGCCAGCAGCGTAGCTACCCCGGGGAATACGCAGTATTTT.

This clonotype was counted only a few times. The CDR3 loop is CASSNGRASGGEQYF. The CDR3 coding sequence is TGTGCCAGCAGTAACGGACGGGCTAGCGGGGGCGAGCAGTACTTC. This sequence joins TRBV12-3 or TRBV12-4 and TRBJ2-7; 10 bases map to TRBD2. The CDR3 runs 15 residues. The ends lost 5 bases at V and 6 bases at J; junction bases unmatched: 10.

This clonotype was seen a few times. The CDR3 DNA is TGTGCCAGCAGCTTGGGTCTACTTGATTCACCCCTCCACTTT. Its translation is CASSLGLLDSPLHF. The chain carries TRBV7-8 and TRBJ1-6; no clear D. Germline-derived CDR1 and CDR2 are SGHVS and FQNEAQ. Trimming shortened V by 3 bases and J by 8 bases, and 11 bases separated the two germline ends. CDR3 size: 14 residues.

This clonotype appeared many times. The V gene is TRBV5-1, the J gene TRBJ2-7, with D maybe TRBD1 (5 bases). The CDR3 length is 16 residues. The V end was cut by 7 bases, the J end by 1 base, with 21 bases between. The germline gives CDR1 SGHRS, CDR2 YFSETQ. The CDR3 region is CASQPFSGSPSYEQYF. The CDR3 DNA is TGCGCCAGCCAGCCCTTTTCAGGGTCGCCTTCCTACGAGCAGTACTTC.

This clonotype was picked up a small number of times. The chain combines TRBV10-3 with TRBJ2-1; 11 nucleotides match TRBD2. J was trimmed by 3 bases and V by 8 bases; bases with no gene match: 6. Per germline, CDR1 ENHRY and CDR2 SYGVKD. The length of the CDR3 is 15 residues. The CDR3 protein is CAISPTSGVYNEQFF. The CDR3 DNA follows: TGTGCCATCTCCCCGACTAGCGGGGTCTACAATGAGCAGTTCTTC.

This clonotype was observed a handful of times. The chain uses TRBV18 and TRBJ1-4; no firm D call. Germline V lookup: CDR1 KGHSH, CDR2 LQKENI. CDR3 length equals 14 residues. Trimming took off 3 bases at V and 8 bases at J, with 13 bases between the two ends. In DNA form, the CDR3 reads TGTGCCAGCTCACCGGAAGGTCGGAGAGAAAAACTGTTTTTT. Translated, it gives CASSPEGRREKLFF. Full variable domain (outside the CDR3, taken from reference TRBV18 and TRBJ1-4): NAGVMQNPRHLVRRRGQEARLRCSPMKGHSHVYWYRQLPEEGLKFMVYLQKENIIDESGMPKERFSAEFPKEGPSILRIQQVVRGDSAAYFCASSPEGRREKLFFGSGTQLSVL.

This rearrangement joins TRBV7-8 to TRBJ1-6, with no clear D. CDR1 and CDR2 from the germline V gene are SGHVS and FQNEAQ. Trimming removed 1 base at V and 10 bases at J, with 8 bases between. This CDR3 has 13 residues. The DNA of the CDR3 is TGTGCCAGCAGCTTAGAAAGGAGGTCACCCCTCCACTTT. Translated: CASSLERRSPLHF.

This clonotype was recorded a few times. DNA of the CDR3: TGCAGTGCCCGACAGGCGGCGACTGAAGCTTTCTTT. Translation gives CSARQAATEAFF. This chain links TRBV20-1 with TRBJ1-1; D possibly corresponds to TRBD1 (6 bases). The CDR3 runs 12 residues. Trimming removed 6 bases at V and 5 bases at J, with 13 bases between. From germline, CDR1 is DFQATT and CDR2 SNEGSKA (reference sequence).

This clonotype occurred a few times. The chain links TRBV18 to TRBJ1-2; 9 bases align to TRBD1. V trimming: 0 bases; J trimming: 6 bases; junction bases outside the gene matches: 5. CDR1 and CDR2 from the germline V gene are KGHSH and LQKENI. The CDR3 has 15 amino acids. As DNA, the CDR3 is TGTGCCAGCTCACCACCTTCAGACAGGGGGGATGGCTACACCTTC. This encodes CASSPPSDRGDGYTF.

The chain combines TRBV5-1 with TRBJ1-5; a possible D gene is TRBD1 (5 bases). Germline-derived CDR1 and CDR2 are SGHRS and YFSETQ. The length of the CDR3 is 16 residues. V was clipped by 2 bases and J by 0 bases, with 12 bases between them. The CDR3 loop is CASSFPIGHSNQPQHF. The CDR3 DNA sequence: TGCGCCAGCAGCTTCCCCATCGGACATAGCAATCAGCCCCAGCATTTT.

The CDR3 is CASSLNWGQSSYNSPLHF. The CDR3 DNA reads as TGCGCCAGCAGCTTGAACTGGGGACAGAGCTCCTATAATTCACCCCTCCACTTT. The chain couples TRBV5-1 to TRBJ1-6, with 7 nucleotides matching TRBD1. This CDR3 region has 18 residues. The germline gives CDR1 SGHRS, CDR2 YFSETQ. V gave up 1 base and J gave up 0 bases; unmatched junction bases: 7. Supplemented by reference TRBV5-1 and TRBJ1-6, the full variable domain reads KAGVTQTPRYLIKTRGQQVTLSCSPISGHRSVSWYQQTPGQGLQFLFEYFSETQRNKGNFPGRFSGRQFSNSRSEMNVSTLELGDSALYLCASSLNWGQSSYNSPLHFGNGTRLTVT.

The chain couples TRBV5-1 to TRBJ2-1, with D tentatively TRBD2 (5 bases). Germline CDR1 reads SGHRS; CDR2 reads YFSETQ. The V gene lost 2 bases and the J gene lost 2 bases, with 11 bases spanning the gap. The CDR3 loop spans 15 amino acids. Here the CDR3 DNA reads TGCGCCAGCAGCTTCCTGGACGGGACCTACAATGAGCAGTTCTTC. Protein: CASSFLDGTYNEQFF.

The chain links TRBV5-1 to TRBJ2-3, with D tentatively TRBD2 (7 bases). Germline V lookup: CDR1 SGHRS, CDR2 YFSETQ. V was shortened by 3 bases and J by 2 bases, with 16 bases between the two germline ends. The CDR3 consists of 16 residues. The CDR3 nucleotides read TGCGCCAGCAGCTGGGGGCCTAGCGGAGCCACAGATACGCAGTATTTT. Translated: CASSWGPSGATDTQYF.

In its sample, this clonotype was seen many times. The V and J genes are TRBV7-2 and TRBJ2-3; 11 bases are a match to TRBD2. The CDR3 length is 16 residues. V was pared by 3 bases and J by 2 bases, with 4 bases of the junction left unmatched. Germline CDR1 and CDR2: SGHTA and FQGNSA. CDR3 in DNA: TGTGCCAGCAGCTTGGGACTAGCGGAGATCACAGATACGCAGTATTTT. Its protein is CASSLGLAEITDTQYF. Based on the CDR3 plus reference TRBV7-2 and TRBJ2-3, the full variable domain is GAGVSQSPSNKVTEKGKDVELRCDPISGHTALYWYRQSLGQGLEFLIYFQGNSAPDKSGLPSDRFSAERTGGSVSTLTIQRTQQEDSAVYLCASSLGLAEITDTQYFGPGTRLTVL.

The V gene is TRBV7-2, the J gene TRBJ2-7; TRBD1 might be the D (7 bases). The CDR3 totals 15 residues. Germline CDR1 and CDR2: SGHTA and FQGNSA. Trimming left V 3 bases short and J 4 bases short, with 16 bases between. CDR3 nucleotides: TGTGCCAGCAGCTTGGGGGGTACAGGGGAATACGAGCAGTACTTC. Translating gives CASSLGGTGEYEQYF.

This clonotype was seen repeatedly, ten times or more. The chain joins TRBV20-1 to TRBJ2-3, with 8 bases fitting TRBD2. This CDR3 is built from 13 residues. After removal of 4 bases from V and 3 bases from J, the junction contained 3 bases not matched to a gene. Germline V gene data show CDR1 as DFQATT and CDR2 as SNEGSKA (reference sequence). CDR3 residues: CSANGGGTDTQYF. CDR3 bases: TGCAGTGCTAACGGGGGGGGTACAGATACGCAGTATTTT.

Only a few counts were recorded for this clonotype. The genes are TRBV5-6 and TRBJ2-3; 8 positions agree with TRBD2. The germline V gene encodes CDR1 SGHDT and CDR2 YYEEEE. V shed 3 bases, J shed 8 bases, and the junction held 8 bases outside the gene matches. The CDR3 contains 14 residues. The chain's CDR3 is CASSSLRGVVTQYF. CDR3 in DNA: TGTGCCAGCAGCTCTTTGCGGGGGGTTGTTACGCAGTATTTT.

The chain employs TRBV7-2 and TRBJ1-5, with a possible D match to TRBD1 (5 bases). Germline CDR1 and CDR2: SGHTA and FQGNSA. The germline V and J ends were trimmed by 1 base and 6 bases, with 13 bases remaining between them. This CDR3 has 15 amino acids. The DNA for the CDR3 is TGTGCCAGCAGCTTAGAAGCGGGGCCTGGTCAGCCCCAGCATTTT. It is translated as CASSLEAGPGQPQHF. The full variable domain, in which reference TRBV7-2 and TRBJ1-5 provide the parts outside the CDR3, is GAGVSQSPSNKVTEKGKDVELRCDPISGHTALYWYRQSLGQGLEFLIYFQGNSAPDKSGLPSDRFSAERTGGSVSTLTIQRTQQEDSAVYLCASSLEAGPGQPQHFGDGTRLSIL.

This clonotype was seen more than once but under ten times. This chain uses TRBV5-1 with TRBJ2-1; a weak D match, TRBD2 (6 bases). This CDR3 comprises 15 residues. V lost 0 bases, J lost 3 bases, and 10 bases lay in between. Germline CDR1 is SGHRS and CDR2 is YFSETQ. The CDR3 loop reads CASSLAGGIYNEQFF. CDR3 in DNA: TGCGCCAGCAGCTTGGCCGGGGGAATCTACAATGAGCAGTTCTTC. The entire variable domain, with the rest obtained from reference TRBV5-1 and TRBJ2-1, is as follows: KAGVTQTPRYLIKTRGQQVTLSCSPISGHRSVSWYQQTPGQGLQFLFEYFSETQRNKGNFPGRFSGRQFSNSRSEMNVSTLELGDSALYLCASSLAGGIYNEQFFGPGTRLTVL.

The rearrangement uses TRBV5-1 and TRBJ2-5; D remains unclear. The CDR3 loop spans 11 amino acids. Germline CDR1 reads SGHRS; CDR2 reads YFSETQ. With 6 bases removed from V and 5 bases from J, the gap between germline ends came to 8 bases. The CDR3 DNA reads TGCGCCAGCAACGACGGGGAGACCCAGTACTTC. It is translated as CASNDGETQYF.

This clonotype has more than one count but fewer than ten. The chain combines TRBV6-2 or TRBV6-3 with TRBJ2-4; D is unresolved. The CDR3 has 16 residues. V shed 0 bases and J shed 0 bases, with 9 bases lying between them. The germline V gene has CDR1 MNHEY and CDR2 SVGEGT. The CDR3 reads CASSYSGGLAKNIQYF. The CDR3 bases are TGTGCCAGCAGTTACTCCGGCGGATTAGCCAAAAACATTCAGTACTTC.

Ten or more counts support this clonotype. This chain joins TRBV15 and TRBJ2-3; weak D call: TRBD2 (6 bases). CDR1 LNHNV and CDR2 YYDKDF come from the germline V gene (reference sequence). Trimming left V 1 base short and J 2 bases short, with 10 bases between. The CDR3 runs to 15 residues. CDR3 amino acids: CATSRVSGNTDTQYF. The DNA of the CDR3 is TGTGCCACCAGCAGAGTTAGCGGTAACACAGATACGCAGTATTTT.

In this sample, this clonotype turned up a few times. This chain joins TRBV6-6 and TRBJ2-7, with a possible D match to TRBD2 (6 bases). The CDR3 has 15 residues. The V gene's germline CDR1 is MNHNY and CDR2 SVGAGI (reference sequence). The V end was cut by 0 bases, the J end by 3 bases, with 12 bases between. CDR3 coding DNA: TGTGCCAGCAGTTACTCGACGGGCGGGGACTACGAGCAGTACTTC. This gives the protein CASSYSTGGDYEQYF.

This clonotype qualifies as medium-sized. The CDR3 loop is CASSFLPGDTQYF. CDR3 nucleotide sequence: TGTGCCAGCAGCTTCCTCCCGGGGGATACGCAGTATTTT. V gene TRBV7-2 combines with J gene TRBJ2-3; D perhaps matches TRBD2 (5 bases). The CDR3 consists of 13 residues. The germline V and J ends were trimmed by 3 bases and 6 bases, with 10 bases remaining between them. Germline CDR1 reads SGHTA; CDR2 reads FQGNSA.